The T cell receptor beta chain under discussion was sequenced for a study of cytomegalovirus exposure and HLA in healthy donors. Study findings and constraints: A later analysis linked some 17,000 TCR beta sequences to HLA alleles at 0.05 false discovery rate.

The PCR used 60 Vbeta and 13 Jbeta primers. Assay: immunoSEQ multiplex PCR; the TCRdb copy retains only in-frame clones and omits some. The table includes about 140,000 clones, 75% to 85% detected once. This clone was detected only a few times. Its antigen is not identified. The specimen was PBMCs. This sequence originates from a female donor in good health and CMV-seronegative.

The CDR3 DNA reads as TGTGCCAGCAGTTTGCCGGGAACTGAAGCTTTCTTT. Its translation: CASSLPGTEAFF. The chain couples TRBV27 to TRBJ1-1; D unresolved. Deletions cut 3 bases from V and 5 bases from J, with 7 bases between. The CDR3 loop spans 12 amino acids. Germline V gives CDR1 MNHEY, CDR2 SMNVEV (reference sequence).